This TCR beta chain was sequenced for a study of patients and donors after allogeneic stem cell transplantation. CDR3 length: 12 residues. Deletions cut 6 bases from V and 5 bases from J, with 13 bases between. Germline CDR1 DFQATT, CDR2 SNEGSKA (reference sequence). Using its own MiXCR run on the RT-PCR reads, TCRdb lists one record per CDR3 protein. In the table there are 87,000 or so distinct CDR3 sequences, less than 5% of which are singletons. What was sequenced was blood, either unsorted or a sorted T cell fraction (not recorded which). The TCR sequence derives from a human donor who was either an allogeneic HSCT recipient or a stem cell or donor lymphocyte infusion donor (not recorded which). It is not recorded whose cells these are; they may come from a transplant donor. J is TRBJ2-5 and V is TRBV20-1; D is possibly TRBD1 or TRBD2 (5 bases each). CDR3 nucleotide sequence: TGCAGTGCCCCCGAGGGGATTGAGACCCAGTACTTC. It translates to CSAPEGIETQYF.